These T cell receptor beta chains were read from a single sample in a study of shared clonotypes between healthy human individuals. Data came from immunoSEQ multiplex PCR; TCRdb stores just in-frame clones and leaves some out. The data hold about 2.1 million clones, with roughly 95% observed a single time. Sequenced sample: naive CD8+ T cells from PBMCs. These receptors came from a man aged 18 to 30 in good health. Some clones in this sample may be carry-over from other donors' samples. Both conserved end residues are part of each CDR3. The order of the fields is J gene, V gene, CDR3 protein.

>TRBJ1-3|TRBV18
CASSTGPQFGNTIYF
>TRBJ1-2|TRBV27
CASSLVSPVYGYTF
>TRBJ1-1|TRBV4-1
CASSQVVYRVAFF
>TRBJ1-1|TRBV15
CATCDRSGGTEAFF
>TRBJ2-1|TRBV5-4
CASSRGTSGSYNEQFF
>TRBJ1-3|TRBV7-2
CASSFDRVPGNTIYF
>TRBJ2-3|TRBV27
CASRQRTQDTQYF
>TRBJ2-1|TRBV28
CASSEREKGVHYNEQFF
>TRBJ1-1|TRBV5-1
CASSWRDIEAFF
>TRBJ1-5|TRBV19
CASSIGELNQPQHF
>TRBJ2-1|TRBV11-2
CASNSRLTSGPKRHEQFF
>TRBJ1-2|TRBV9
CASSAWGQAPLRGYTF
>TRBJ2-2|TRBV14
CASSPGTRNTGELFF
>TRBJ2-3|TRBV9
CASSVGGREGDTQYF
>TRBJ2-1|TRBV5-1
CASSPGTSGYSYNEQFF
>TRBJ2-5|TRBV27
CASTHREGETQYF
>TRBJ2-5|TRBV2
CATGSGQETQYF
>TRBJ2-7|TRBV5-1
CASSSTLAGSLHEQYF
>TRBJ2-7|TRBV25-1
CASSESLSGTVQYF
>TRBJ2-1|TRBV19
CASKKLAGDSYNEQFF
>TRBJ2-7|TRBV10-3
CAISGRLAGVLSYEQYF
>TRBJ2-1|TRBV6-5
CASSYSESSYNEQFF
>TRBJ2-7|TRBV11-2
CASSVRDFPTYEQYF
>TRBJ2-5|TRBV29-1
CSVVRETQYF